Described below is a single T cell receptor beta chain sequence and its context. The antigen is not known. Produced via immunoSEQ multiplex PCR; TCRdb's table is partial and in-frame only. The sample records roughly 54,000 clones, more than 70% being singletons. These data are taken from a study of T cell responses to AZD1222 COVID-19 vaccine. General study points: Close to half of spike-specific TCRs reportedly recognize unmutated variant regions. Seropositive status at baseline applied to only a handful of AZD1222 recipients. White British people made up most donors, females outnumbered males, and clonal diversity was possibly underestimated.

The sequence derives from an adult who received the AZD1222 COVID-19 vaccine. Specimen: peripheral blood, collected 28 days after the second AZD1222 dose.

CDR3 amino acids: CASSPGQGQNPQHF. DNA of the CDR3: TGTGCCAGCAGCCCGGGACAGGGTCAAAATCCCCAGCATTTT. The chain carries TRBV7-9 and TRBJ1-5, with 9 bases aligning to TRBD1. This CDR3 region has 14 residues. Trimming at V came to 5 bases and at J to 10 bases, leaving 9 bases not matched to a gene. CDR1 and CDR2 from the germline V gene are SEHNR and FQNEAQ (reference sequence).